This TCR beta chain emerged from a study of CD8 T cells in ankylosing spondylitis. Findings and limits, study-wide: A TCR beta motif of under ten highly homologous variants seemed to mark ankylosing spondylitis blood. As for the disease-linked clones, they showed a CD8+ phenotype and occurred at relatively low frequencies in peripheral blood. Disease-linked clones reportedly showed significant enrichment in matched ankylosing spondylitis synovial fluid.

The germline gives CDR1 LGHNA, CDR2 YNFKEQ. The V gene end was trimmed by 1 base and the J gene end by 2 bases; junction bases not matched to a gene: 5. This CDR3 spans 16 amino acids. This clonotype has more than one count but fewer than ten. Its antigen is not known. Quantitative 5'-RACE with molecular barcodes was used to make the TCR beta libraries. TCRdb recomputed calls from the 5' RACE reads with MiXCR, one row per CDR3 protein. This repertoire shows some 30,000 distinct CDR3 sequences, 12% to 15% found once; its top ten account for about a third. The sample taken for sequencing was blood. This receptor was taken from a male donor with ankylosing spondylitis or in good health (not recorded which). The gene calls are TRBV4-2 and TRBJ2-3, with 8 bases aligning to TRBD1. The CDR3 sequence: CASSQVGQDFTDTQYF. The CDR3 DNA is TGTGCCAGCAGCCAAGTGGGACAGGACTTCACAGATACGCAGTATTTT.